One and the same sample provided the 3 T cell receptor beta chains below, sequenced in a study of cytomegalovirus exposure and HLA in healthy donors. Amplification used 60 Vbeta primers and 13 Jbeta primers. Clones were read by immunoSEQ multiplex PCR, and TCRdb kept only the in-frame ones, dropping some. Its table lists around 97,000 clones. The sample was PBMCs. These receptors were collected from a man between 35 and 55 years old in good health and CMV-seronegative.

The V and J genes are TRBV6-5 and TRBJ1-1, with 9 positions matching TRBD1. CDR3 size: 14 residues. From germline, CDR1 is MNHEY and CDR2 SVGAGI. V dropped 9 bases and J dropped 5; count of bases not matched to a gene: 10. The CDR3 is CASQGTGGWTEAFF. The CDR3 DNA is TGTGCCAGTCAGGGTACAGGGGGCTGGACTGAAGCTTTCTTT.

V usage is TRBV30 and J usage is TRBJ2-7; 8 nucleotides align to TRBD2. The J segment lost 0 bases and the V segment lost 5 bases, leaving 12 bases of the junction unmatched. The length of the CDR3 is 16 residues. Germline CDR1 and CDR2: GTSNPN and SVGIG (reference sequence). The CDR3 nucleotides are TGTGCCTGGTCCCTCGGGCTAGCGGGTAGCTCCTACGAGCAGTACTTC. Translated, it gives CAWSLGLAGSSYEQYF.

The CDR3 nucleotides read TGTGCCAGCTCACCGGGTAATAGAGGGGGCCCTACCTACGAGCAGTACTTC. Translated: CASSPGNRGGPTYEQYF. V is TRBV18 and J is TRBJ2-7; 7 nucleotides align to TRBD1. Germline V CDR1 and CDR2: KGHSH, LQKENI. The ends lost 3 bases at V and 2 bases at J; junction bases unmatched: 13. This CDR3 has 17 amino acids.